This T cell receptor beta chain emerged from a study of blood T cell repertoires in COVID-19. As originally analysed: Amplification from reference gene primers served as the basis for estimated nucleated cell counts. Some clones are missing from TCRdb's copy, which holds only in-frame ones; the method was immunoSEQ multiplex PCR. That table furnishes V, J and clone size, whereas the DNA furnished D and trimming. The profile shows around 260,000 clones, 75% to 90% of them singletons. This clone was detected only a few times. This CDR3 has 15 residues. Germline V gene lookup returns CDR1 SGHTA and CDR2 FQGNSA. The V end lost 2 bases, the J end lost 4 bases, and 14 bases lay between the germline ends. The participants were between about 18 and 90 years old and came from about two dozen US areas. Resolution of symptoms, clearance, or two negative PCRs was present in recovered Cohort 3 donors.

This chain joins TRBV7-2 and TRBJ1-1; no clear D. The sample comprised PBMCs or T cells enriched from blood (not recorded which). This TCR came from a woman in her twenties or thirties who had recovered from COVID-19. DNA for the CDR3: TGTGCCAGCAGCTTAAATCAAGGCGGGCCCACTGAAGCTTTCTTT. Its translation is CASSLNQGGPTEAFF. Looking up the rest from reference TRBV7-2 and TRBJ1-1 gives the full variable domain: GAGVSQSPSNKVTEKGKDVELRCDPISGHTALYWYRQSLGQGLEFLIYFQGNSAPDKSGLPSDRFSAERTGGSVSTLTIQRTQQEDSAVYLCASSLNQGGPTEAFFGQGTRLTVV.